These T cell receptor beta chains were read from a single sample in a study of PD-L1 blockade in urothelial cancer. TCRdb's copy holds only in-frame clones and misses some; the assay was immunoSEQ multiplex PCR. The sample holds around 100,000 clones, around 85% seen once. Specimen: PBMCs, collected around atezolizumab (anti-PD-L1) treatment. The receptors were sampled from a man in his fifties with urothelial cancer. Each CDR3 is given with its conserved first and last residue. A D gene is named only where the DNA matches it firmly. Size values are once, few and many counts, or a class for expanded clones, and some rows have none.

j_call: TRBJ2-6; v_call: TRBV7-9; d_call: -; clone_size: -; cdr3_length: 13; cdr3_aa: CASSSSGANVLTF; cdr3_nt: TGTGCCAGCAGCTCTTCTGGGGCCAACGTCCTGACTTTC
j_call: TRBJ2-5; v_call: TRBV15; d_call: TRBD2; clone_size: -; cdr3_length: 15; cdr3_aa: CATSRGLAAQETQYF; cdr3_nt: TGTGCCACCAGCAGGGGACTAGCGGCCCAAGAGACCCAGTACTTC
j_call: TRBJ1-4; v_call: TRBV6-6; d_call: -; clone_size: -; cdr3_length: 14; cdr3_aa: CASSYSYRGEKLFF; cdr3_nt: TGTGCCAGCAGTTACTCTTATCGGGGGGAAAAACTGTTTTTT
j_call: TRBJ2-7; v_call: TRBV29-1; d_call: -; clone_size: -; cdr3_length: 13; cdr3_aa: CSGGGGQTYEQYF; cdr3_nt: TGCAGCGGAGGGGGAGGGCAGACCTACGAGCAGTACTTC
j_call: TRBJ2-2; v_call: TRBV6-1; d_call: TRBD2; clone_size: -; cdr3_length: 15; cdr3_aa: CATVANSGATGELFF; cdr3_nt: TGTGCCACCGTGGCCAATAGCGGGGCAACCGGGGAGCTGTTTTTT
j_call: TRBJ1-4; v_call: TRBV14; d_call: -; clone_size: -; cdr3_length: 15; cdr3_aa: CASSHGHATNEKLFF; cdr3_nt: TGTGCCAGCAGCCACGGTCATGCAACTAATGAAAAACTGTTTTTT
j_call: TRBJ1-3; v_call: TRBV9; d_call: -; clone_size: -; cdr3_length: 18; cdr3_aa: CASSDVPSGGPGGNTIYF; cdr3_nt: TGTGCCAGCAGCGACGTACCCTCGGGGGGCCCAGGTGGAAACACCATATATTTT
j_call: TRBJ1-2; v_call: TRBV28; d_call: -; clone_size: -; cdr3_length: 14; cdr3_aa: CASSGASRNYGYTF; cdr3_nt: TGTGCCAGCAGTGGGGCGTCTAGGAACTATGGCTACACCTTC
j_call: TRBJ2-5; v_call: TRBV18; d_call: TRBD2; clone_size: -; cdr3_length: 16; cdr3_aa: CASSPTSGSTGETQYF; cdr3_nt: TGTGCCAGCTCACCAACTAGCGGGAGTACGGGAGAGACCCAGTACTTC
j_call: TRBJ2-7; v_call: TRBV4-2; d_call: TRBD2; clone_size: -; cdr3_length: 15; cdr3_aa: CASSREGSGQYEQYF; cdr3_nt: TGTGCCAGCAGCCGCGAGGGTAGCGGGCAGTACGAGCAGTACTTC
j_call: TRBJ2-1; v_call: TRBV7-6; d_call: TRBD2; clone_size: once; cdr3_length: 16; cdr3_aa: CASSFTGLAGYNEQFF; cdr3_nt: TGTGCCAGCAGCTTTACAGGGCTAGCGGGATACAATGAGCAGTTCTTC
j_call: TRBJ2-7; v_call: TRBV2; d_call: -; clone_size: -; cdr3_length: 14; cdr3_aa: CASCPGTNRYEQYF; cdr3_nt: TGTGCCAGCTGCCCCGGGACAAACCGCTACGAGCAGTACTTC
j_call: TRBJ2-5; v_call: TRBV28; d_call: TRBD1; clone_size: -; cdr3_length: 17; cdr3_aa: CASSPDREALRGETQYF; cdr3_nt: TGTGCCAGCAGCCCCGACAGGGAAGCGTTAAGGGGAGAGACCCAGTACTTC
j_call: TRBJ2-3; v_call: TRBV4-1; d_call: -; clone_size: -; cdr3_length: 16; cdr3_aa: CASSLRGTSGTDTQYF; cdr3_nt: TGCGCCAGCAGCCTCCGGGGGACTTCGGGGACAGATACGCAGTATTTT
j_call: TRBJ2-2; v_call: TRBV18; d_call: -; clone_size: -; cdr3_length: 18; cdr3_aa: CASSPRQGSPLNTGELFF; cdr3_nt: TGTGCCAGCTCACCTCGGCAGGGGTCGCCCTTGAACACCGGGGAGCTGTTTTTT
j_call: TRBJ2-7; v_call: TRBV7-8; d_call: TRBD2; clone_size: -; cdr3_length: 14; cdr3_aa: CASSLDGGSYEQYF; cdr3_nt: TGTGCCAGCAGCTTAGACGGCGGGAGCTACGAGCAGTACTTC
j_call: TRBJ1-5; v_call: TRBV28; d_call: -; clone_size: -; cdr3_length: 17; cdr3_aa: CASSLYPQGLSNQPQHF; cdr3_nt: TGTGCCAGCAGTTTATATCCTCAGGGTTTAAGCAATCAGCCCCAGCATTTT
j_call: TRBJ2-1; v_call: TRBV4-2; d_call: -; clone_size: -; cdr3_length: 15; cdr3_aa: CASSQDYASYNEQFF; cdr3_nt: TGTGCCAGCAGCCAAGACTACGCCTCCTACAATGAGCAGTTCTTC
j_call: TRBJ2-5; v_call: TRBV4-1; d_call: -; clone_size: -; cdr3_length: 16; cdr3_aa: CASSQVVGGTPETQYF; cdr3_nt: TGCGCCAGCAGCCAAGTCGTGGGGGGAACCCCAGAGACCCAGTACTTC
j_call: TRBJ2-3; v_call: TRBV2; d_call: TRBD2; clone_size: -; cdr3_length: 16; cdr3_aa: CASSPAGTSGIDTQYF; cdr3_nt: TGTGCCAGCAGCCCCGCCGGGACTAGCGGGATTGATACGCAGTATTTT
j_call: TRBJ2-3; v_call: TRBV5-6; d_call: TRBD2; clone_size: -; cdr3_length: 13; cdr3_aa: CASGTSGTDTQYF; cdr3_nt: TGTGCCAGCGGGACTAGCGGGACAGATACGCAGTATTTT
j_call: TRBJ2-5; v_call: TRBV13; d_call: TRBD1; clone_size: -; cdr3_length: 13; cdr3_aa: CASNARQGETQYF; cdr3_nt: TGTGCCAGCAACGCACGACAGGGGGAGACCCAGTACTTC
j_call: TRBJ1-5; v_call: TRBV28; d_call: -; clone_size: -; cdr3_length: 13; cdr3_aa: CASKKGRNQPQHF; cdr3_nt: TGTGCCAGCAAAAAGGGGCGGAATCAGCCCCAGCATTTT
j_call: TRBJ2-7; v_call: TRBV6-1; d_call: -; clone_size: -; cdr3_length: 15; cdr3_aa: CASSEQWQVSYEQYF; cdr3_nt: TGTGCCAGCAGTGAACAGTGGCAGGTTTCCTACGAGCAGTACTTC
j_call: TRBJ2-1; v_call: TRBV11-3; d_call: TRBD2; clone_size: -; cdr3_length: 15; cdr3_aa: CASSLAGLSYNEQFF; cdr3_nt: TGTGCCAGCAGCTTAGCGGGACTATCCTACAATGAGCAGTTCTTC
j_call: TRBJ2-7; v_call: TRBV7-7; d_call: -; clone_size: -; cdr3_length: 15; cdr3_aa: CASSLAEGGAYEQYF; cdr3_nt: TGTGCTAGCAGCTTAGCGGAGGGCGGGGCCTACGAGCAGTACTTC
j_call: TRBJ1-1; v_call: TRBV2; d_call: -; clone_size: few; cdr3_length: 12; cdr3_aa: CASRDRQLEAFF; cdr3_nt: TGTGCCAGCAGAGACAGACAGCTAGAAGCTTTCTTT
j_call: TRBJ1-6; v_call: TRBV30; d_call: -; clone_size: once; cdr3_length: 13; cdr3_aa: CAWSVIYNSPLHF; cdr3_nt: TGTGCCTGGAGTGTCATCTATAATTCACCCCTCCACTTT
j_call: TRBJ2-2; v_call: TRBV5-1; d_call: -; clone_size: -; cdr3_length: 17; cdr3_aa: CASSLEAGVLNTGELFF; cdr3_nt: TGCGCCAGCAGCTTGGAGGCAGGGGTACTGAACACCGGGGAGCTGTTTTTT
j_call: TRBJ1-1; v_call: TRBV2; d_call: -; clone_size: medium-sized; cdr3_length: 14; cdr3_aa: CATKKYRGATEAFF; cdr3_nt: TGTGCCACGAAGAAGTATAGGGGCGCCACTGAAGCTTTCTTT
j_call: TRBJ2-2; v_call: TRBV30; d_call: TRBD2; clone_size: -; cdr3_length: 15; cdr3_aa: CAYHLLAGRTGELFF; cdr3_nt: TGTGCCTACCACTTACTAGCGGGAAGAACCGGGGAGCTGTTTTTT